This T cell receptor (beta chain) was captured in a study of regulatory T cells in long-lasting Graves disease. Time point given: persistent/refractory GD, antithyroid drugs over 5 years with positive TRAb. There was RNA extracted from PBMCs, and the TCR library was made from it. The CDR3 has 13 amino acids. A note on this clonotype: Its target is unknown. This may be a read error, as it is one base from a much larger clone.

Findings of the study overall: The work looked only at peripheral blood and did not look at thyroid tissue.

Arm-PCR of CDR3 regions and iRepertoire HTBI primers were used to build TCR beta libraries. TCRdb re-derived calls from the multiplex PCR reads in MiXCR, one entry per CDR3 protein. The table records about 470,000 distinct CDR3 sequences, more than 20% of them present only once. The chain has TRBV12-3 or TRBV12-4 and TRBJ1-1; no definite D call. The sequence was collected from a female donor with Graves disease. Source: peripheral blood mononuclear cells (PBMCs), taken when the disease was refractory, from a patient treated with antithyroid drugs. CDR3 protein: CASSLMGIGEALF. The CDR3 DNA reads as TGTGCCAGCAGTTTGATGGGGATTGGTGAAGCTCTCTTT.